Listed below are T cell receptor beta chains from one sample, sequenced in a study of OX40 agonist ivuxolimab in advanced cancers. TCRdb's copy holds only in-frame clones and misses some; the assay was immunoSEQ multiplex PCR. The sample carries nearly 60,000 clones, 88% recorded once. The input for sequencing was CD4+ or CD8+ T cells sorted from blood, taken in a trial of the OX40 agonist ivuxolimab. The origin of the receptors is an adult with an advanced solid tumor such as melanoma, head and neck, liver or kidney cancer. CDR3s include the opening cysteine and the closing phenylalanine or tryptophan. Fields, in order: clone size, V gene, J gene, D gene, CDR3 DNA, CDR3 protein. D genes are given only for firm matches. Clone size is shown for a subset of rows, as once, few, many or a class of expanded clone.

>NA|TRBV10-3|TRBJ2-7|NA
TGTGCCATCAGGGGGGGACAAGGGCCGCTGAACTCCTACGAGCAGTACTTC
CAIRGGQGPLNSYEQYF
>few|TRBV18|TRBJ1-2|NA
TGTGCCAGCTCACCACTTACTGAGGACTATGGCTACACCTTC
CASSPLTEDYGYTF
>NA|TRBV5-1|TRBJ2-5|TRBD1
TGCGCCAGCAGCTCCCGGACAGGGGGTGGGGAGACCCAGTACTTC
CASSSRTGGGETQYF
>NA|TRBV30|TRBJ1-1|NA
TGTGCCTGGAGGGAGGCGTCAGCTTTCTTT
CAWREASAFF
>few|TRBV28|TRBJ1-6|NA
TGTGCCAGCACCACTTTGGGGTACAGGGCTAATTCACCCCTCCACTTT
CASTTLGYRANSPLHF
>NA|TRBV15|TRBJ1-2|TRBD1
TGTGCCACCAGCAGGGGACAGCGCTATGGCTACACCTTC
CATSRGQRYGYTF
>NA|TRBV5-4|TRBJ2-3|TRBD1
TGTGCCAGCAGCCAAGGACAGGGCCCAGATACGCAGTATTTT
CASSQGQGPDTQYF
>once|TRBV27|TRBJ2-2|NA
TGTGCCAGCAGTTCCGCCTACACCGGGGAGCTGTTTTTT
CASSSAYTGELFF
>NA|TRBV7-2|TRBJ2-5|NA
TGTGCCACCCGGGCTATGCAGGGGTCGGAGACCCAGTACTTC
CATRAMQGSETQYF
>NA|TRBV2|TRBJ1-1|NA
TGTGCCAGCATTTTTAGGGGGGGCATCACTGAAGCTTTCTTT
CASIFRGGITEAFF
>NA|TRBV28|TRBJ2-7|NA
TGTGCCAGCACGGGGGGCGTCTACGAGCAGTACTTC
CASTGGVYEQYF
>NA|TRBV7-2|TRBJ2-1|TRBD2
TGTGCCAGCAGCGGGGGGGGTTCGGTCAATGAGCAGTTCTTC
CASSGGGSVNEQFF
>NA|TRBV28|TRBJ1-2|NA
TGTGCCAGCAGTTTAACCCGGGAGCATGGCTACACCTTC
CASSLTREHGYTF
>once|TRBV11-2|TRBJ2-7|NA
TGTGCCAGCAGCCCCCACAGTCTGGCCTCCTACGAGCAGTACTTC
CASSPHSLASYEQYF
>NA|TRBV15|TRBJ2-7|TRBD1
TGTGCCACCAGCAGGGTAGACAGGGACTACGAGCAGTACTTC
CATSRVDRDYEQYF
>NA|TRBV9|TRBJ2-1|TRBD2
TGTGCCAGCAGCGCCCCCACTAGCGGGAGGACCACCTACAATGAGCAGTTCTTC
CASSAPTSGRTTYNEQFF
>NA|TRBV7-2|TRBJ2-2|TRBD1
TGTGCCAGCAGCTTAGTGGGACAGGGTAGAGGGAACACCGGGGAGCTGTTTTTT
CASSLVGQGRGNTGELFF
>NA|TRBV19|TRBJ1-4|TRBD1
TGTGCCAGTAGAGTGGACAGGAGGCTGTTTTTT
CASRVDRRLFF
>NA|TRBV7-9|TRBJ1-4|TRBD1
TGTGCCAGCAGCCCTGCAGGGGGCCGAACTAATGAAAAACTGTTTTTT
CASSPAGGRTNEKLFF
>few|TRBV7-9|TRBJ1-3|NA
TGTGCCAGCAGCCTCGGCACATATGGAAACACCATATATTTT
CASSLGTYGNTIYF
>NA|TRBV6-1|TRBJ1-2|TRBD1
TGTGCCAGCAGTGAAGCGCTAACAGGGGCGGCCTCGGACTATGGCTACACCTTC
CASSEALTGAASDYGYTF
>NA|TRBV6-1|TRBJ2-7|TRBD2
TGTGCCAGCAGTGAAGCCGGGACTAGCGCCTACGAGCAGTACTTC
CASSEAGTSAYEQYF
>NA|TRBV6-6|TRBJ1-2|NA
TGTGCCAGCAGTTACGTGAAGGCTGATAACTATGGCTACACCTTC
CASSYVKADNYGYTF
>once|TRBV6-5|TRBJ1-2|TRBD1
TGTGCCAGCAGTATAACAGGGGGCTCTAACTATGGCTACACCTTC
CASSITGGSNYGYTF
>once|TRBV5-4|TRBJ1-2|NA
TGTGCCAGCAGCCCTCCCGCGGGGGGCGCCTATGGCTACACCTTC
CASSPPAGGAYGYTF
>NA|TRBV14|TRBJ2-1|TRBD1
TGTGCCAGCGCGACAGGGGCCTACAATGAGCAGTTCTTC
CASATGAYNEQFF
>NA|TRBV7-2|TRBJ2-7|NA
TGTGCCAGCAGCTTAGGAGATGGACAGACTTCCGAGCAGTACTTC
CASSLGDGQTSEQYF
>NA|TRBV7-9|TRBJ1-4|NA
TGTGCCAGTTCAAGATCGGCTAATGAAAAACTGTTTTTT
CASSRSANEKLFF
>NA|TRBV6-1|TRBJ1-4|TRBD1
TGTGCCAGCCGTTCGACAGGGCAAAATGAAAAACTGTTTTTT
CASRSTGQNEKLFF
>NA|TRBV5-5|TRBJ2-7|TRBD2
TGTGCCAGCAGCTTGTATTTGAGGGCGGGGGGGCACGAGCAGTACTTC
CASSLYLRAGGHEQYF
>NA|TRBV7-3|TRBJ2-2|NA
TGTGCCAGCAGCCGGTTGAACACCGGGGAGCTGTTTTTT
CASSRLNTGELFF
>few|TRBV6-1|TRBJ2-7|NA
TGTGCCAGCAGTAACTACAGGGCCTACGAGCAGTACTTC
CASSNYRAYEQYF
>NA|TRBV5-5|TRBJ2-7|NA
TGTGCCAGCAGCTTGGTCGGATTCTCCTACGAGCAGTACTTC
CASSLVGFSYEQYF
>NA|TRBV2|TRBJ1-5|NA
TGTGCCAGCAGTGAAGGCTGGCAGGTGCACCAGCATTTT
CASSEGWQVHQHF
>NA|TRBV19|TRBJ1-4|NA
TGTGCCAGTAGTTACTTGACGGGAAAACTGTTTTTT
CASSYLTGKLFF
>NA|TRBV18|TRBJ1-5|NA
TGTGCCAGCTCACCGGGGCAGCAGAGCAATCAGCCCCAGCATTTT
CASSPGQQSNQPQHF
>NA|TRBV19|TRBJ1-1|NA
TGTGCCAGTAGTGCAGGGTGGAAGATGTCGGACACTGAAGCTTTCTTT
CASSAGWKMSDTEAFF
>NA|TRBV18|TRBJ1-1|NA
TGTGCCAGCTCCCCAATATTCGGGATGAACACTGAAGCTTTCTTT
CASSPIFGMNTEAFF
>NA|TRBV30|TRBJ2-5|NA
TGTGCCTGGAGTGAAATGAGGGAAGAGACCCAGTACTTC
CAWSEMREETQYF
>NA|TRBV10-3|TRBJ2-7|NA
TGTGCCATCAGTGAACAGGAGTTCTCCTACGAGCAGTACTTC
CAISEQEFSYEQYF
>NA|TRBV5-4|TRBJ2-1|NA
TGTGCCAGCAGCTTGCGGGACATGCCTCTTCGTGAGCAGTTCTTC
CASSLRDMPLREQFF
>NA|TRBV2|TRBJ1-3|TRBD1
TGTGCCAGCAGTCGGGACAGTGGAAACACCATATATTTT
CASSRDSGNTIYF
>NA|TRBV7-8|TRBJ1-1|TRBD1
TGTGCCAGCAGCTGGACAGGCGTTGACACTGAAGCTTTCTTT
CASSWTGVDTEAFF
>NA|TRBV30|TRBJ1-1|NA
TGTGCCCACACAGGGCAATACACTGAAGCTTTCTTT
CAHTGQYTEAFF
>NA|TRBV2|TRBJ2-5|TRBD2
TGTGCCAGCAAGGTAGCGGGATTAAGCCAGACCCAGTACTTC
CASKVAGLSQTQYF